This T cell receptor beta chain appears in the sequencing data of a study of control samples from healthy donors and cancer patients. Germline lookup yields CDR1 SGHTA and CDR2 FQGNSA. The CDR3 covers 14 residues. V was cut by 0 bases and J by 0 bases, with 5 bases left in between. Sequencing used immunoSEQ multiplex PCR; TCRdb keeps in-frame clones, though not all of them. The sample lists some 150,000 clones; 90% to 95% were seen once. The sample comprised PBMCs. This clonotype was sampled from a man aged 60 to 69 with colorectal cancer. The chain links TRBV7-2 to TRBJ1-2; unclear D gene. CDR3 sequence reads: CASSLARSNYGYTF. The CDR3 region has the DNA TGTGCCAGCAGCTTAGCCAGGTCTAACTATGGCTACACCTTC.